This TCR beta chain was captured in a study of blood T cell repertoires in COVID-19. For the study at large: The samples span acute and convalescent COVID-19 from the United States, Italy and Spain. The cDNA or gDNA used as material had been derived from T cells, B-cell-depleted T cells, or PBMCs.

Seattle participants joined during active infection and were tracked over time. Original methodology: Amplifying reference gene primers gave estimates of nucleated cell counts. Sequenced by immunoSEQ multiplex PCR; TCRdb stores in-frame clones only, minus some. Clone size and the V and J calls come from that table; the DNA yielded D and trimming. The sample holds tens of thousands of clones, around 86% seen once. The sequence was obtained from a man aged 40-50 years with COVID-19, enrolled during active disease. The sequencing input was peripheral blood.

The CDR3 bases are TGTGCCAGTCTTCACAGGGACACTGAAGCTTTCTTT. Its protein is CASLHRDTEAFF. V is TRBV2 and J is TRBJ1-1, with D perhaps matching TRBD1 (6 bases). V was cut by 9 bases and J by 3 bases, with 11 bases left in between. The germline CDR1 and CDR2 sequences are SNHLY and FYNNEI. The CDR3 is 12 residues long.